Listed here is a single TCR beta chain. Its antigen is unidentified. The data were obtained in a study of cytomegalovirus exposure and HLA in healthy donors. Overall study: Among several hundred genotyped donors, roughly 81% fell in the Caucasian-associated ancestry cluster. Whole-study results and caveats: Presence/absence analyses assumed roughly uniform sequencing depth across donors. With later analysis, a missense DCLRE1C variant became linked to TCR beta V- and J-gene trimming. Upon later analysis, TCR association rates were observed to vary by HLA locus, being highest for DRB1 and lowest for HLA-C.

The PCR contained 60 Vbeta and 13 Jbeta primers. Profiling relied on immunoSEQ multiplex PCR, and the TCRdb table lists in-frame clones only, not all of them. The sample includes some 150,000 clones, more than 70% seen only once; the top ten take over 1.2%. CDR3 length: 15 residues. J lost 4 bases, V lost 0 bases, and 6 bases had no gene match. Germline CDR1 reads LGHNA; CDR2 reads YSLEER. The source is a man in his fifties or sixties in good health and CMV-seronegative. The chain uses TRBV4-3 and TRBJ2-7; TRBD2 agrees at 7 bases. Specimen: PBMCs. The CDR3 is CASSQERGTIYEQYF. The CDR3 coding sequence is TGCGCCAGCAGCCAAGAACGGGGGACTATATACGAGCAGTACTTC.